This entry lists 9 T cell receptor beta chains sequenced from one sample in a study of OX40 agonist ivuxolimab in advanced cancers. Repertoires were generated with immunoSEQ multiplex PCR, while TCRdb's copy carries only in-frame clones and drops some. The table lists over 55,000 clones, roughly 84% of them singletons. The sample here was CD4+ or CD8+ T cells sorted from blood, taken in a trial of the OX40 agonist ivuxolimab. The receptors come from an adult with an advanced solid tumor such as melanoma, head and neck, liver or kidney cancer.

CDR3 residues: CASSPVGQGYEKLFF. The CDR3 nucleotides are TGTGCCAGCTCCCCTGTGGGACAGGGGTATGAAAAACTGTTTTTT. The chain combines TRBV27 with TRBJ1-4; 10 nucleotides match TRBD1. Germline assignment: CDR1 MNHEY and CDR2 SMNVEV (reference sequence). This CDR3 has 15 amino acids. J gave up 6 bases and V 8 bases, and 9 bases lay outside the gene matches.

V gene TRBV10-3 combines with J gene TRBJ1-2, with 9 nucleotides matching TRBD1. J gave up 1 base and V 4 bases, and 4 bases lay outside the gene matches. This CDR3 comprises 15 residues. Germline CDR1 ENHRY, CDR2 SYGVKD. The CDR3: CAISARQGVNYGYTF. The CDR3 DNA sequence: TGTGCCATCAGTGCCCGACAGGGGGTTAACTATGGCTACACCTTC.

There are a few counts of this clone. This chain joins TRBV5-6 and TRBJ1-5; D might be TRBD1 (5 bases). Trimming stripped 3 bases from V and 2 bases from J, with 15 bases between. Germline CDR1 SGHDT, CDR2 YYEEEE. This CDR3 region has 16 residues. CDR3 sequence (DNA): TGTGCCAGCAGCTCCCTCCGGCAGGGTGGCAATCAGCCCCAGCATTTT. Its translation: CASSSLRQGGNQPQHF.

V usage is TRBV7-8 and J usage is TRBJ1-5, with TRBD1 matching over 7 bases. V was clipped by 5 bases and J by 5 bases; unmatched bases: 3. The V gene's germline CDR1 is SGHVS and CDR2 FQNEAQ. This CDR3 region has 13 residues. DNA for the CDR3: TGTGCCAGCAGCCCAGGGGGTGATCAGCCCCAGCATTTT. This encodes CASSPGGDQPQHF.

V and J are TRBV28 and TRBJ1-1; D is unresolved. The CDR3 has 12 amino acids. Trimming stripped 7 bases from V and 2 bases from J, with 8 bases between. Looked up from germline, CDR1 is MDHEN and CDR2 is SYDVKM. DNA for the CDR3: TGTGCCAGCAACAGATTTAACACTGAAGCTTTCTTT. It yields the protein CASNRFNTEAFF.

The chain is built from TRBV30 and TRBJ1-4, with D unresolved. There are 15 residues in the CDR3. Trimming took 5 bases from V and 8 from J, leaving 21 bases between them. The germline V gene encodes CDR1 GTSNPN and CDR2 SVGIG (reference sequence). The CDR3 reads CAWGDLAGWYEKLFF. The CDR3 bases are TGTGCCTGGGGAGACCTGGCCGGCTGGTACGAAAAACTGTTTTTT.

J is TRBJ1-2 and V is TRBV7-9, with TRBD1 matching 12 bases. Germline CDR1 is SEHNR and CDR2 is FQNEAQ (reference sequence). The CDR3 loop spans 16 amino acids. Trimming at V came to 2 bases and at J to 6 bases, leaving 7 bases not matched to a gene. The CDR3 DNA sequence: TGTGCCAGCAGCTTATACGGGACAGGGGGCGGCAATGGCTACACCTTC. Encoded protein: CASSLYGTGGGNGYTF. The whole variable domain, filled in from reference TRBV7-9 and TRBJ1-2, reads DTGVSQNPRHKITKRGQNVTFRCDPISEHNRLYWYRQTLGQGPEFLTYFQNEAQLEKSRLLSDRFSAERPKGSFSTLEIQRTEQGDSAMYLCASSLYGTGGGNGYTFGSGTRLTVV.

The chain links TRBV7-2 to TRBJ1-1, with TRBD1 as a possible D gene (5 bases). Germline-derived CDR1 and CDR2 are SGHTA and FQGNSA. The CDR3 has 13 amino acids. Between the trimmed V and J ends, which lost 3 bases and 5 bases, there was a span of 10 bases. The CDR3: CASSFGDGTEAFF. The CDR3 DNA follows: TGTGCCAGCAGCTTTGGGGACGGAACTGAAGCTTTCTTT.

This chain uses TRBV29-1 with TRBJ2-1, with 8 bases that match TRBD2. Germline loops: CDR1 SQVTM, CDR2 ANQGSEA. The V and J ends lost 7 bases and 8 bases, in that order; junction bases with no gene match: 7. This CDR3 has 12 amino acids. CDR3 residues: CSAAGGSDEQFF. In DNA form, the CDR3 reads TGCAGCGCCGCGGGGGGCAGCGATGAGCAGTTCTTC.